These T cell receptor beta chains were read from a single sample in a study of T cell responses to AZD1222 COVID-19 vaccine. Clones were sequenced by immunoSEQ multiplex PCR, and TCRdb holds only the in-frame ones, with some missing. The sample yields about 210,000 clones, approximately 94% seen once. The sample consisted of peripheral blood, taken 28 days after the second dose of the MenACWY control vaccine. These receptors all come from an adult who received the MenACWY meningococcal vaccine as a control. Each CDR3 is given without its conserved first and last residue.

cdr3_aa: ASSLAGLSETQY; v_call: TRBV7-2; j_call: TRBJ2-5
cdr3_aa: ASSSLAGQETQY; v_call: TRBV5-1; j_call: TRBJ2-5
cdr3_aa: ASSVVGSTDTQY; v_call: TRBV9; j_call: TRBJ2-3
cdr3_aa: SAPDLNEQF; v_call: TRBV20-1; j_call: TRBJ2-1
cdr3_aa: ASRLRRLRGDEQY; v_call: TRBV2; j_call: TRBJ2-7
cdr3_aa: ASSQDLQGAWQPQH; v_call: TRBV4-1; j_call: TRBJ1-5
cdr3_aa: ASKWGYGYT; v_call: TRBV6-5; j_call: TRBJ1-2
cdr3_aa: ASSSRILNYGYT; v_call: TRBV2; j_call: TRBJ1-2
cdr3_aa: ASSESGQHGYT; v_call: TRBV6-1; j_call: TRBJ1-2
cdr3_aa: ASSFAGYNEQF; v_call: TRBV28; j_call: TRBJ2-1
cdr3_aa: SAVTNTEAF; v_call: TRBV20-1; j_call: TRBJ1-1
cdr3_aa: ASSMQDNQPQH; v_call: TRBV19; j_call: TRBJ1-5
cdr3_aa: ASSPPGSTDTQY; v_call: TRBV11-2; j_call: TRBJ2-3
cdr3_aa: ASSVAGGNYGYT; v_call: TRBV9; j_call: TRBJ1-2
cdr3_aa: ASSQLRRGDSRDTQY; v_call: TRBV3-1/TRBV3-2; j_call: TRBJ2-3
cdr3_aa: ASSLGLADTQY; v_call: TRBV5-4; j_call: TRBJ2-3
cdr3_aa: ASSPLSGQPQH; v_call: TRBV28; j_call: TRBJ1-5
cdr3_aa: ASSQGPGQY; v_call: TRBV14; j_call: TRBJ2-7
cdr3_aa: ASSLAVGQGRNTIY; v_call: TRBV5-5; j_call: TRBJ1-3
cdr3_aa: ASSFVAGEGTEAF; v_call: TRBV7-9; j_call: TRBJ1-1
cdr3_aa: ASSGGEHEQY; v_call: TRBV9; j_call: TRBJ2-7
cdr3_aa: ASRTVAGGNTPDTQY; v_call: TRBV28; j_call: TRBJ2-3
cdr3_aa: ASSQVNEQF; v_call: TRBV4-1; j_call: TRBJ2-1
cdr3_aa: ASSEGWDSNQPQH; v_call: TRBV6-1; j_call: TRBJ1-5
cdr3_aa: ASSSSSATNEKLF; v_call: TRBV7-2; j_call: TRBJ1-4
cdr3_aa: ASSPGLTGELF; v_call: TRBV27; j_call: TRBJ2-2
cdr3_aa: ATSREASGAYEQY; v_call: TRBV15; j_call: TRBJ2-7
cdr3_aa: ASSLRAPVFVYT; v_call: TRBV6-5; j_call: TRBJ1-2
cdr3_aa: ASSSITGMSYEQY; v_call: TRBV5-1; j_call: TRBJ2-7
cdr3_aa: ASSPTGAGNQPQH; v_call: TRBV19; j_call: TRBJ1-5
cdr3_aa: SVEDPDRGRMFGYT; v_call: TRBV29-1; j_call: TRBJ1-2